This T cell receptor (beta chain) emerged from a study of shared clonotypes between healthy human individuals. Overall study context: Used for every donor were three CD4 naive, three CD4 memory, two CD8 naive and one CD8 memory plate. Overall study results and limits: It was anticipated that sequencing depth would influence how many clonotypes donors shared. Rarefaction curves obtained for sorted subsets showed sequencing incomplete despite large depth.

Sequencing was performed with immunoSEQ multiplex PCR; in TCRdb, only in-frame clones are kept and a portion is missing. The repertoire holds roughly 2,500,000 clones, with under 95% as singletons. Points on this clone: Its matching antigen is unknown.

Germline V gene sequence: CDR1 GTSNPN, CDR2 SVGIG (reference sequence). Unmatched junction bases numbered 19, after V lost 4 bases and J lost 8 bases. The CDR3 has 17 amino acids. The sequence was collected from a man aged 18 to 29 in good health. Some clones in this sample may be carry-over from other donors' samples. This chain connects TRBV30 to TRBJ2-1, with 8 bases lining up with TRBD2. Sequenced input: naive CD4+ T cells from PBMCs. Indicated subset: CD45RA+ positively selected. The DNA of the CDR3 is TGTGCCTGGATCCTCCCCGGATCGGTTAGCGGGAATTATGAGCAGTTCTTC. This codes for CAWILPGSVSGNYEQFF.